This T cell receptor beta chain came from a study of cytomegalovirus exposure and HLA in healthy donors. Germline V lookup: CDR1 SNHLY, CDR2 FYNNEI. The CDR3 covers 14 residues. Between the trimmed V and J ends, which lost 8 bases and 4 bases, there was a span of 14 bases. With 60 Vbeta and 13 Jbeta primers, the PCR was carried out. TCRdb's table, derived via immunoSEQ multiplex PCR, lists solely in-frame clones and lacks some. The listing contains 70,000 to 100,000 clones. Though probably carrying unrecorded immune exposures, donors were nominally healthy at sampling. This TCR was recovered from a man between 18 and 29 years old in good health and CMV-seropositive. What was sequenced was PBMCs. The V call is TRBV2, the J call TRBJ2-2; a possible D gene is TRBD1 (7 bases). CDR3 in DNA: TGTGCCAGCTTGGGACAGCGGGCCACCGGGGAGCTGTTTTTT. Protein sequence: CASLGQRATGELFF.